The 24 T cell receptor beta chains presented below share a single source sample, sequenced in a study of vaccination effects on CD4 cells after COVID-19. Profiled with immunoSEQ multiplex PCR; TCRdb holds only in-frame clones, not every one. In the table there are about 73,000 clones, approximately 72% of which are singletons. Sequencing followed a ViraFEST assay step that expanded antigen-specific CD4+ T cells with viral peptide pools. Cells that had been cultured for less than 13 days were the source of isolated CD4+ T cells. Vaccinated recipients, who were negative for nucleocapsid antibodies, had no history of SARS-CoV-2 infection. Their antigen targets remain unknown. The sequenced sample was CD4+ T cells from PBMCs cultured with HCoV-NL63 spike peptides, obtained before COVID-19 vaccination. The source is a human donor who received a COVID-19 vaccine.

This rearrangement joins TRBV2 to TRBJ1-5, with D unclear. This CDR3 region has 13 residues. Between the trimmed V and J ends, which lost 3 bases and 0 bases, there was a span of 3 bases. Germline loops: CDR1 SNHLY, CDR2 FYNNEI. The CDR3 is CASSDVSNQPQHF. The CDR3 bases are TGTGCCAGCAGTGACGTTAGCAATCAGCCCCAGCATTTT.

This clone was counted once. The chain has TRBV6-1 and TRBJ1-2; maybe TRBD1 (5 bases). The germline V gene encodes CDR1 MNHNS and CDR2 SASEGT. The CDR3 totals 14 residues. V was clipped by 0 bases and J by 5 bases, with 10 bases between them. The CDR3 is CASSEALSGYGYTF. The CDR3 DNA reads TGTGCCAGCAGTGAAGCGCTGTCAGGGTATGGCTACACCTTC.

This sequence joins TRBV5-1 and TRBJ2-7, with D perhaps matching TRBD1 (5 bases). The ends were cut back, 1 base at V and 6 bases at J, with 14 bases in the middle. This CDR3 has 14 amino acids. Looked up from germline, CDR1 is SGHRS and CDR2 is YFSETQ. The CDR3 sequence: CASSLYAGIGEQYV. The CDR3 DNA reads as TGCGCCAGCAGCTTGTACGCAGGGATCGGCGAGCAGTACGTC.

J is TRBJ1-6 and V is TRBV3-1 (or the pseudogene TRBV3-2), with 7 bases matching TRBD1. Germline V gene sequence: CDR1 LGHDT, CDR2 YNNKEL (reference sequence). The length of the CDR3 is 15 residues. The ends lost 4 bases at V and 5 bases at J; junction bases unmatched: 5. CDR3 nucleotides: TGTGCCAGCAGCCTCCGGGACAGAAATAATTCACCCCTCCACTTT. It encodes CASSLRDRNNSPLHF.

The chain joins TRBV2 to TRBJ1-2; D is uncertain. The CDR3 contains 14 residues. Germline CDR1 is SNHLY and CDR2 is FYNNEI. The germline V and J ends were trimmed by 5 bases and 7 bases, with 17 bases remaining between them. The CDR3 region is CASSQTATGGGYTF. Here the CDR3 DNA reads TGTGCCAGCAGTCAGACCGCAACTGGTGGTGGCTACACCTTC. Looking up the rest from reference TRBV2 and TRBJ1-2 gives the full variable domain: EPEVTQTPSHQVTQMGQEVILRCVPISNHLYFYWYRQILGQKVEFLVSFYNNEISEKSEIFDDQFSVERPDGSNFTLKIRSTKLEDSAMYFCASSQTATGGGYTFGSGTRLTVV.

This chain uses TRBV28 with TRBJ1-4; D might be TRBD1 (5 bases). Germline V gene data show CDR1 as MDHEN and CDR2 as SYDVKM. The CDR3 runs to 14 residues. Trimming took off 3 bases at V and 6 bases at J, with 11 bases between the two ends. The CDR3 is CASSFLSGYEKLFF. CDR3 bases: TGTGCCAGCAGTTTCTTGTCAGGGTATGAAAAACTGTTTTTT.

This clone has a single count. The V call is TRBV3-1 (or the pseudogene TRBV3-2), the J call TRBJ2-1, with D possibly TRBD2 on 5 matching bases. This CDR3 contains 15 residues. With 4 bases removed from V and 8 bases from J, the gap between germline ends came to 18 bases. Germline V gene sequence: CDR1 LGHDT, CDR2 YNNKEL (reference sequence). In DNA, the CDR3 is TGTGCCAGCAGCCCAACAATCACGGACTCCGATGAGCAGTTCTTC. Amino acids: CASSPTITDSDEQFF.

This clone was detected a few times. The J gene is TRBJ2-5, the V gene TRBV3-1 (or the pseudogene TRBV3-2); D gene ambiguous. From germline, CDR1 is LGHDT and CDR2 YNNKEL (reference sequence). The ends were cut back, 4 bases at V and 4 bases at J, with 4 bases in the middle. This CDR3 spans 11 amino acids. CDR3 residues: CASSRAETQYF. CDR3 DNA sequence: TGTGCCAGCAGCCGGGCAGAGACCCAGTACTTC.

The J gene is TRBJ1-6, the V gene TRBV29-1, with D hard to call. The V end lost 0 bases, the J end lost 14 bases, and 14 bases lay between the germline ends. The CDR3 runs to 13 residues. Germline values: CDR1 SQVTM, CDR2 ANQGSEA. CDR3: CSVEDTATQALHF. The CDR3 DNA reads TGCAGCGTTGAAGATACTGCCACGCAAGCCCTCCACTTT.

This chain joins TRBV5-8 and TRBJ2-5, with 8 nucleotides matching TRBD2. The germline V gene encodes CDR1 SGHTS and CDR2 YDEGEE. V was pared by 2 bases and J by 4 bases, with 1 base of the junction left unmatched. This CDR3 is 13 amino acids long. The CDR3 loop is CASSFRGGETQYF. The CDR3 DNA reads TGTGCCAGCAGCTTCCGGGGGGGAGAGACCCAGTACTTC.

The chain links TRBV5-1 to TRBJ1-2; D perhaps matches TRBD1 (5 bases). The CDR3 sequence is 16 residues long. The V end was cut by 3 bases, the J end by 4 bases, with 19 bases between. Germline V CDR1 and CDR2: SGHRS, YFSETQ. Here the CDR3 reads CASSSPTGPTSYGYTF. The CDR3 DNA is TGCGCCAGCAGCTCTCCTACAGGCCCGACCTCCTATGGCTACACCTTC.

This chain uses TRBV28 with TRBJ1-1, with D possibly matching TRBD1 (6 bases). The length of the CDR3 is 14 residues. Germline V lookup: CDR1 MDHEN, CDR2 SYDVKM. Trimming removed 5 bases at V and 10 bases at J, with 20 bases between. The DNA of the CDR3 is TGTGCCAGCAGTCCCCACCAACAGGGTTACCGAGCTTTCTTT. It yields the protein CASSPHQQGYRAFF.

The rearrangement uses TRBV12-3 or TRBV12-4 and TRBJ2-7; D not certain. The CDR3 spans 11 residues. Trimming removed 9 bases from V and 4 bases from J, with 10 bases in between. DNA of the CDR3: TGTGCCAGGGTCCCCACGTACGAGCAGTACGTC. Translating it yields CARVPTYEQYV.

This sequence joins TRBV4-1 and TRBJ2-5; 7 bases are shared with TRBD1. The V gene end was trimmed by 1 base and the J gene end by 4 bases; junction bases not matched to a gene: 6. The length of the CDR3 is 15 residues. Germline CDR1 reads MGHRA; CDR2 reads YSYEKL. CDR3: CASSQGDRDRETQYF. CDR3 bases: TGCGCCAGCAGCCAAGGCGACAGGGATCGAGAGACCCAGTACTTC.

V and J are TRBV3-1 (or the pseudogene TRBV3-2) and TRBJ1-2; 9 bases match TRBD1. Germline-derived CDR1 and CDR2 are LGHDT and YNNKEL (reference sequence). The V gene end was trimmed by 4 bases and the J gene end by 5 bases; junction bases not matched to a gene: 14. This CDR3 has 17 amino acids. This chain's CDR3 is CASSPADRGKPHYGYTF. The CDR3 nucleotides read TGTGCCAGCAGCCCAGCGGACAGGGGTAAGCCCCATTATGGCTACACCTTC.

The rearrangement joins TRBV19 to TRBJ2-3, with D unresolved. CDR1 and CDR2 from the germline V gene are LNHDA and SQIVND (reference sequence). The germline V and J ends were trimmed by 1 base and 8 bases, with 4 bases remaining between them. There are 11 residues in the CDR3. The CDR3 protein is CASSIAGTQYF. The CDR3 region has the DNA TGTGCCAGTAGTATAGCTGGTACGCAGTATTTT.

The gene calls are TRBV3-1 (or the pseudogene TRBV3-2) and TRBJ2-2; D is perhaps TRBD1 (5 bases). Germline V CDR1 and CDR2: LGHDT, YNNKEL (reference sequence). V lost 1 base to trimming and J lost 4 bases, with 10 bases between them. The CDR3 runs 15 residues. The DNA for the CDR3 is TGTGCCAGCAGCCAAGTTAGGGGTTTCACCGGGGAGCTGTTTTTT. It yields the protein CASSQVRGFTGELFF.

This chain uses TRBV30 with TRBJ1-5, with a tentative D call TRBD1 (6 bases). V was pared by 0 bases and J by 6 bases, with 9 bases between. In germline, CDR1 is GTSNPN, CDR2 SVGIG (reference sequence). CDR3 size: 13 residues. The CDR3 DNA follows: TGTGCCTGGAGTGTACAGGGTTCTCAGCCCCAGCATTTT. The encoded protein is CAWSVQGSQPQHF.

The CDR3 here is CASIKYPGQGHSYGYTF. The CDR3 nucleotides are TGTGCCTCAATAAAATACCCGGGACAGGGGCATTCCTATGGCTACACCTTC. The chain has TRBV30 and TRBJ1-2; 10 bases map to TRBD1. Germline trimming cut 7 bases from V and 4 bases from J; bases unmatched to any gene: 18. Germline V gene lookup returns CDR1 GTSNPN and CDR2 SVGIG (reference sequence). CDR3 size: 17 residues.

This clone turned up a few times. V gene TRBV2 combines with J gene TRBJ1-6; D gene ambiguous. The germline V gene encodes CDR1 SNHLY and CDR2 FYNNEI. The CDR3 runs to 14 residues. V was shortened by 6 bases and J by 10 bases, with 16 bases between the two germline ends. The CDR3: CASRVTLLGSPLHF. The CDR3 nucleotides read TGTGCCAGCAGAGTGACCCTATTGGGGTCACCCCTCCACTTT.

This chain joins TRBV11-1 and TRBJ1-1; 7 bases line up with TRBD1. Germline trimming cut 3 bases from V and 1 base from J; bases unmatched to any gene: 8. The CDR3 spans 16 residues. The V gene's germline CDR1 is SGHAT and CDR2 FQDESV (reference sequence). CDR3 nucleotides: TGTGCCAGCAGCTTGGGCGACAGGGTTGGGAACACTGAAGCTTTCTTT. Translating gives CASSLGDRVGNTEAFF. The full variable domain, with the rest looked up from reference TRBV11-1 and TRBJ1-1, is EAEVAQSPRYKITEKSQAVAFWCDPISGHATLYWYRQILGQGPELLVQFQDESVVDDSQLPKDRFSAERLKGVDSTLKIQPAELGDSAMYLCASSLGDRVGNTEAFFGQGTRLTVV.

The CDR3 loop is CASSLGQGNTEAFF. CDR3 DNA sequence: TGTGCCAGCTCCCTTGGACAGGGGAACACTGAAGCTTTCTTT. This chain links TRBV18 with TRBJ1-1, with 8 bases matching TRBD1. The CDR3 is 14 amino acids. Germline V CDR1 and CDR2: KGHSH, LQKENI. The trim removed 6 bases at V and 1 base at J, leaving 4 bases unmatched.

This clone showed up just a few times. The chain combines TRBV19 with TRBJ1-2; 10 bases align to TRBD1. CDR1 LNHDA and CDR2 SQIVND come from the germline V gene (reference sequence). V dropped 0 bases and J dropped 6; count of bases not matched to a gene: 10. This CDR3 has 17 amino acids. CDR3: CASSIDITDRGLDGYTF. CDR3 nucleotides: TGTGCCAGTAGTATAGACATCACTGACAGGGGGCTCGATGGCTACACCTTC.

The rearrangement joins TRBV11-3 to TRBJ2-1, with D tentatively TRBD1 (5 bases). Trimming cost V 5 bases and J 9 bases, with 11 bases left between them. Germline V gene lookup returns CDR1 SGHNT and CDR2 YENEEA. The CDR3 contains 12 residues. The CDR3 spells CASSRRQSEQFF. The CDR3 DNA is TGTGCCAGCAGCCGGAGACAGTCTGAGCAGTTCTTC.